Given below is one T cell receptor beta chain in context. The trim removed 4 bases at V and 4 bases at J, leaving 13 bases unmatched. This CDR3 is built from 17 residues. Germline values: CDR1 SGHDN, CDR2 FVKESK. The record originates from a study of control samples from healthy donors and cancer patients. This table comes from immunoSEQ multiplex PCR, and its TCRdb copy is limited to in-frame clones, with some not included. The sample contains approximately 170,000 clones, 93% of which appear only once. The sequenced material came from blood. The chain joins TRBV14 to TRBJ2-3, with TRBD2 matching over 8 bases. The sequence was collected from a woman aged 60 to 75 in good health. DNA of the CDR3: TGTGCCAGCAGCCCCCAGATCCCCGGACTAGCCCCAGATACGCAGTATTTT. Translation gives CASSPQIPGLAPDTQYF.